The 10 T cell receptor beta chains below were found in one sample sequenced in a study of control samples from healthy donors and cancer patients. This table comes from immunoSEQ multiplex PCR, and its TCRdb copy is limited to in-frame clones, with some not included. The data show some 120,000 clones, with around 87% seen just once and about 2.9% held by the top ten. The sequenced material came from blood. The receptors here all came from a man in his 60s in good health.

CDR3 nucleotide sequence: TGTGCCAGCAGCCCCTTTGTCTCTGGGGCCAACGTCCTGACTTTC. It encodes CASSPFVSGANVLTF. The rearrangement joins TRBV9 to TRBJ2-6; no reliable D call. The CDR3 length is 15 residues. The germline gives CDR1 SGDLS, CDR2 YYNGEE. V lost 4 bases and J lost 0, with 8 bases in between.

The gene calls are TRBV5-1 and TRBJ2-2; D is perhaps TRBD2 (7 bases). In germline, CDR1 is SGHRS, CDR2 YFSETQ. Trimming pared 3 bases from V and 7 bases from J, leaving 19 bases between. The CDR3 runs 16 residues. The CDR3 reads CASSSQGGGAIGELFF. The DNA for the CDR3 is TGCGCCAGCAGCTCCCAAGGGGGGGGCGCGATCGGGGAGCTGTTTTTT.

This chain uses TRBV4-2 with TRBJ1-2, with 9 bases lining up with TRBD1. Germline lookup yields CDR1 LGHNA and CDR2 YNFKEQ. The CDR3 contains 16 residues. V dropped 0 bases and J dropped 7; count of bases not matched to a gene: 9. The CDR3 protein is CASSQDLGTGSAGYTF. In DNA form, the CDR3 reads TGTGCCAGCAGCCAAGATCTAGGGACAGGGTCGGCTGGCTACACCTTC.

The chain carries TRBV6-5 and TRBJ2-1; no clear D gene. Trimming pared 0 bases from V and 5 bases from J, leaving 5 bases between. CDR3 size: 13 residues. Germline V lookup: CDR1 MNHEY, CDR2 SVGAGI. This CDR3 is CASSYSKDNEQFF. CDR3 sequence (DNA): TGTGCCAGCAGTTACTCGAAGGACAATGAGCAGTTCTTC.

The V gene is TRBV19, the J gene TRBJ1-6, with no clear D. Germline V gives CDR1 LNHDA, CDR2 SQIVND (reference sequence). The CDR3 sequence is 12 residues long. Trimming pared 10 bases from V and 7 bases from J, leaving 11 bases between. In nucleotides, the CDR3 is TGTGCCACCTCAGAAGGGAATTCACCCCTCCACTTT. It specifies CATSEGNSPLHF.

The rearrangement joins TRBV29-1 to TRBJ2-7, with 8 bases fitting TRBD1. V shed 6 bases and J 3 bases; nucleotides not matched to a gene: 16. The CDR3 runs to 16 residues. CDR1 and CDR2 (germline): SQVTM, ANQGSEA. CDR3 loop: CSVYGTGSPRIYEQYF. In DNA form, the CDR3 reads TGCAGCGTGTACGGGACAGGCTCTCCAAGAATCTACGAGCAGTACTTC.

The chain has TRBV6-6 and TRBJ2-3; the match to TRBD2 covers 10 bases. The J segment lost 6 bases and the V segment lost 4 bases, leaving 10 bases of the junction unmatched. Looked up from germline, CDR1 is MNHNY and CDR2 is SVGAGI (reference sequence). The CDR3 extends over 16 amino acids. The CDR3 bases are TGTGCCAGCAGTTCCCTTGAGCGGGGGGGCAAGGATACGCAGTATTTT. It specifies CASSSLERGGKDTQYF.

This clone appeared a few times. V is TRBV19 and J is TRBJ2-5; D is perhaps TRBD1 (6 bases). This CDR3 has 12 amino acids. Germline values: CDR1 LNHDA, CDR2 SQIVND (reference sequence). The V end lost 10 bases, the J end lost 5 bases, and 14 bases lay between the germline ends. The CDR3 sequence is CATEGQTETQYF. The CDR3 DNA reads TGTGCCACAGAGGGACAAACTGAGACCCAGTACTTC.

The chain employs TRBV11-2 and TRBJ2-2; the D is unclear. The CDR3 covers 15 residues. Germline V gives CDR1 SGHAT, CDR2 FQNNGV. Trimming took off 1 base at V and 5 bases at J, with 11 bases between the two ends. This CDR3 reads CASSLVLLGTGELFF. The CDR3 nucleotides read TGTGCCAGCAGCTTAGTTCTGCTTGGGACCGGGGAGCTGTTTTTT.

The V gene is TRBV6-5, the J gene TRBJ1-2; D remains ambiguous. The CDR3 covers 15 residues. Germline CDR1 reads MNHEY; CDR2 reads SVGAGI. Trimming left V 0 bases short and J 4 bases short, with 12 bases between. CDR3 protein: CASSYSTATVYGYTF. CDR3 DNA: TGTGCCAGCAGTTACTCGACGGCGACCGTCTATGGCTACACCTTC.